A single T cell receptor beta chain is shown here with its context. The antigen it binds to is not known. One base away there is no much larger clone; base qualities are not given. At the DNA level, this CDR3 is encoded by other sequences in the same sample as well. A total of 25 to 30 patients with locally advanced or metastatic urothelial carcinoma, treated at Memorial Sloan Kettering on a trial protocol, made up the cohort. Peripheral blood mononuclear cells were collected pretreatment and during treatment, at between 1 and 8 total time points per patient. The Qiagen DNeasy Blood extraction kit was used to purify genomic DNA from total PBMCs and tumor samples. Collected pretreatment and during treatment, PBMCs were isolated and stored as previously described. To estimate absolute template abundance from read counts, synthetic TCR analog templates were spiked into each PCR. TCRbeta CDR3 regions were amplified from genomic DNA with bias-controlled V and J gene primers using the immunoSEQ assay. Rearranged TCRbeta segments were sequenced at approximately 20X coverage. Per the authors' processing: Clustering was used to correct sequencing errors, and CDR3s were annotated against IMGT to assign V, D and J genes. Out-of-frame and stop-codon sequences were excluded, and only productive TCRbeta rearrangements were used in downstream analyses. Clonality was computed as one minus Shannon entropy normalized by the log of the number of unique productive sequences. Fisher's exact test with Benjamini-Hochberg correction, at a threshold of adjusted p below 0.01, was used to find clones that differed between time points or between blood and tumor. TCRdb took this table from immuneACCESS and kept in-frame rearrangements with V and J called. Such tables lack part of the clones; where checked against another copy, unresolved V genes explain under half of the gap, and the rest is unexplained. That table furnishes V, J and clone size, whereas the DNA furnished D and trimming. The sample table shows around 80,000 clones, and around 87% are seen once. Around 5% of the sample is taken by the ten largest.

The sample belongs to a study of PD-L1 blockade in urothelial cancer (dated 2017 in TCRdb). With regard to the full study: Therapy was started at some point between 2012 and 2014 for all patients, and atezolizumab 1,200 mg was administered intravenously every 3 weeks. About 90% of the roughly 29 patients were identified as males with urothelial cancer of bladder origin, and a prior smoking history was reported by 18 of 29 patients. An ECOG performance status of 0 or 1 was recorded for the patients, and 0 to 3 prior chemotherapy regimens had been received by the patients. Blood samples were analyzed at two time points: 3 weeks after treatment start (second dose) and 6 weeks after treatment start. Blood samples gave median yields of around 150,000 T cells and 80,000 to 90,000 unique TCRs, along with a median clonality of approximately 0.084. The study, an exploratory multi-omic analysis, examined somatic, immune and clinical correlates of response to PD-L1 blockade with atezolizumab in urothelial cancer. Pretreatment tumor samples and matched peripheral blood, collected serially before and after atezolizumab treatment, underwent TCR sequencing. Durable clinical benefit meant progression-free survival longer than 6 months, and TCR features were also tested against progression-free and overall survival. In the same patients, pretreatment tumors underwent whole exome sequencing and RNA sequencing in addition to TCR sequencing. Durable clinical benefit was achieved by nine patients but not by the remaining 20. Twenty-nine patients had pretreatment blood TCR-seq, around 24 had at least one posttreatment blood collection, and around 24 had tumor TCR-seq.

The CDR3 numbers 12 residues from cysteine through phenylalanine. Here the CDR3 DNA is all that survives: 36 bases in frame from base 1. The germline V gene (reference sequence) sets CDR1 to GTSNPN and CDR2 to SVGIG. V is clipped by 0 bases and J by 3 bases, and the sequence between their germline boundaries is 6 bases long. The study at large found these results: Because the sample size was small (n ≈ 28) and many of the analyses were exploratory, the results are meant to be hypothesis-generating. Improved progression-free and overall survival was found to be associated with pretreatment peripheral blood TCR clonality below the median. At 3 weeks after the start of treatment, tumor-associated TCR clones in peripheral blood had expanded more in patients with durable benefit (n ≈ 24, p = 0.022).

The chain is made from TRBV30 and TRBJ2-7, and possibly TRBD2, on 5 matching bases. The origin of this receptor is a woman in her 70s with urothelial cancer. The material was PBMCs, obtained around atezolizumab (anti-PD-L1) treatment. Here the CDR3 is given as CAWSVGGYEQYF. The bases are TGTGCCTGGAGTGTCGGAGGCTACGAGCAGTACTTC. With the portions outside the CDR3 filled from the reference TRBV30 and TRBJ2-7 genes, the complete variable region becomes SQTIHQWPATLVQPVGSPLSLECTVEGTSNPNLYWYRQAAGRGLQLLFYSVGIGQISSEVPQNLSASRPQDRQFILSSKKLLLSDSGFYLCAWSVGGYEQYFGPGTRLTVT.